Below, one TCR beta chain is given with its context. Its antigen remains unidentified. The repertoire was sequenced with immunoSEQ multiplex PCR; TCRdb's copy has only in-frame clones and lacks some. The sample yields about 1.5 million clones, approximately 98% seen once. The germline CDR1 and CDR2 sequences are MNHNS and SASEGT. Between the trimmed V and J ends, which lost 2 bases and 2 bases, there was a span of 13 bases. The CDR3 covers 15 residues. These data belong to a study of shared clonotypes between healthy human individuals. Study-level results: Non-shared clonotypes were found to have lower generation probabilities than the clonotypes that were shared by all four of the sorted-subset donors. What naive subsets generally showed was a larger estimated richness than memory subsets showed. Among a handful of donors, roughly 5.5% of naive CD4 clonotypes were found in common. The study's rarefaction showed incomplete sorted-subset sequencing despite large depth.

The J gene is TRBJ2-7, the V gene TRBV6-1; D may correspond to TRBD1 or TRBD2 (6 bases each). The TCR was taken from a man in his thirties or forties in good health. The sample comprised naive CD4+ T cells sorted from blood. The subset: CD45RA+ positively selected. The CDR3, as DNA: TGTGCCAGCAGTGAATTGGGGGGCCGGGCCTACGAGCAGTACTTC. Translated, it gives CASSELGGRAYEQYF.